The T cell receptor (beta chain) described here comes from a study of regulatory T cells in long-lasting Graves disease (dated by TCRdb to about 2021). About the study as a whole: Newly diagnosed Graves' disease patients had taken antithyroid drugs for less than 3 months. The study took place in China and was registered as a clinical trial. A total of 33 samples were covered by TCR sequencing, comprising some 13 persistent and 20 or so newly diagnosed Graves' disease patients. This study used TCR sequencing and RNA sequencing of peripheral blood to compare persistent Graves' disease patients against newly diagnosed Graves' disease patients. What the authors observed across the whole study: Only peripheral blood was studied, because thyroid tissue, the primary lesion, was inaccessible. The authors acknowledged the small sample size as a limitation that may reduce accuracy. Lower TCR Shannon entropy and fewer highly expanded clones were observed in persistent Graves' disease patients than in newly diagnosed patients, which suggested clonal expansion. Preferential use of TRBV28, TRBJ1-2 and TRBJ2-5 was observed in persistent disease, whereas TRBV20-1 and TRBJ2-1 were favored in newly diagnosed disease. Patients with persistent disease shared more public clonotypes (roughly 2,900) than newly diagnosed patients did (966). Sequencing and analysis were limited to the TCR beta chain.

A few counts support this clonotype. This receptor's antigen is unknown. A much larger clone is a single base away; this may be a read error. Spanning cysteine to phenylalanine, the CDR3 consists of 17 amino acids. Left in the record is the CDR3 DNA by itself, 51 bases read in frame from the first base. CDR1 ENHRY and CDR2 SYGVKD were looked up in the germline V gene. The library came from multiplex PCR. TCRdb names Illumina HiSeq 4000 as the instrument used. TCR beta libraries were built with iRepertoire HTBI primers and Arm-PCR amplification of CDR3 regions. PCR products were gel purified before sequencing. Under the source paper's analysis protocol: Gene usage analysis of CDR3 amino acid clonotypes relied on the 60 to 65 TRBV and more than twelve TRBJ segments identified across samples. COPE and FqMerger were used to merge the filtered high-quality paired reads into contigs. BLAST was used to align contigs to the IMGT TRBV, TRBD and TRBJ reference genes, and CDR3 was defined following IMGT. Any clonotype with a frequency above 0.1% was classified as a highly expanded clone. Repertoire diversity was measured by Shannon entropy, and V-J evenness by the Gini coefficient. Clonotypes shared by more than one individual were considered public. Using fastp trimming at Q25 and MiXCR clonotype assembly, TCRdb reanalyzed the public sequencing data and kept in-frame beta chains. Rows merge per CDR3 protein into single entries with the most common DNA and genes. The V and J calls come from TCRdb's annotation, not from the publication. Across this sample there are 300,000 to 400,000 distinct CDR3 sequences, with approximately 16% seen only once. The ten largest make up less than 35% of the sample.

The intended sense of this specimen's time point label: newly diagnosed GD, antithyroid drugs for less than 3 months. RNA was extracted from PBMCs in TRIzol for both TCR sequencing and RNA sequencing. Graves' disease was diagnosed according to American Thyroid Association guidelines. Patients for the study were recruited at an endocrinology department in Xi'an, China. Each patient gave 9 to 10 milliliters of peripheral blood, collected in an EDTA anticoagulant tube. PBMCs were isolated by Ficoll Paque Plus density gradient separation without further T cell sorting. An Agilent 2100 Bioanalyzer and agarose gel were used to assess RNA quality, and a NanoDrop 2000 was used to measure RNA concentration. This same sample was also part of a study on T cells in Graves' hyperthyroidism and ophthalmopathy. The second study also describes: Stable Graves' hyperthyroidism was defined as the absence of progression to ophthalmopathy over 18 months of follow-up. The hyperthyroidism patients were between 18 and 65 years old and newly diagnosed, with a disease duration of less than 2 months. Any patient with an uncontrolled infection, another autoimmune disease, pregnancy or lactation was excluded. Diagnoses were established on the basis of clinical symptoms, serum thyroxine and TRAb, thyroid ultrasound, and orbital computed tomography. The TCR CDR3 was subjected to a first round of RT-PCR using the HTBI primer set and the Qiagen OneStep RT-PCR kit. Most expanded thyroid clonotypes (frequency above 0.001) were also detected in blood, suggesting blood repertoires may reflect thyroid immune responses. A model built on a 13 V-J signature distinguished ophthalmopathy from stable hyperthyroidism, reaching around 88% sensitivity and about 81% specificity in cross-validation and 80%/75% in testing. During validation, the model predicted progression to ophthalmopathy a median of roughly six months ahead of onset, with almost 71% sensitivity and 72% to 80% specificity. TCR V-J signatures able to tell the groups apart were searched for in a discovery cohort of about a hundred patients, of whom over 40 had Graves' ophthalmopathy and roughly 59 had stable Graves' hyperthyroidism. Whether ophthalmopathy could be predicted prospectively was tested in an independent validation cohort made up of under 20 hyperthyroidism patients plus 17 patients who later progressed to ophthalmopathy. The approximately 90 discovery patients were divided at random into training and test sets in a 7:3 ratio. The study also compared thyroid tissue and blood T-cell repertoires from 6 or 7 Graves' hyperthyroidism patients. After blood sampling, hyperthyroidism patients were treated with methimazole at a starting dose of 30 mg daily, and ophthalmopathy patients were treated with high-dose intravenous methylprednisolone. Libraries were constructed in a second round of multiplex PCR, after which size selection and purification were performed. Libraries were sequenced paired-end with 100 bp reads on an Illumina HiSeq2000. SOAPnuke was used to process the raw data, removing reads that contained adapters or uncalled bases, had a mean Phred below 15, or lacked an exact match to the constant primer or identifier. COPE v1.2.5 was used to merge high-quality paired reads, and clonotypes were defined as unique nucleotide sequences. MiTCR v1.1 was used to align clonotypes to the IMGT TRBV, TRBD and TRBJ reference segments. The analysis included only V-J combinations with a frequency above 0.0001, which together covered roughly 99% of the repertoires. A TCS score was defined as the ratio between F50 (clonal expansion) and ExV (chaos), using BLOSUM62-based TCRdist between CDR3 peptides within each V-J. Welch's t-statistics and random forest reduced fewer than 600 V-J features to about 12, which were used in a naive Bayes classifier (R e1071). No statistical method was used to fix the sample size in advance, and group allocation was not hidden from the investigators. The paper reports TCR Vbeta CDR3 sequencing of some 140 peripheral blood samples: around 45 ophthalmopathy, over 70 hyperthyroidism and approximately 17 progressor patients.

The chain was built from TRBV10-3 and TRBJ2-3; TRBD2 is a possible D gene, resting on 7 matching bases. The receptor comes from a man aged 35 to 55 with Graves disease. Donor details come from another sample of the same person, matched by shared clones. Sequencing was performed on peripheral blood mononuclear cells (PBMCs), taken at new diagnosis, from a patient treated with antithyroid drugs. DNA sequence: TGTGCCATCGGGACCCGAGGCGGGGGCGAAGGCACAGGTACGCAGTATTTT. It translates as CAIGTRGGGEGTGTQYF.